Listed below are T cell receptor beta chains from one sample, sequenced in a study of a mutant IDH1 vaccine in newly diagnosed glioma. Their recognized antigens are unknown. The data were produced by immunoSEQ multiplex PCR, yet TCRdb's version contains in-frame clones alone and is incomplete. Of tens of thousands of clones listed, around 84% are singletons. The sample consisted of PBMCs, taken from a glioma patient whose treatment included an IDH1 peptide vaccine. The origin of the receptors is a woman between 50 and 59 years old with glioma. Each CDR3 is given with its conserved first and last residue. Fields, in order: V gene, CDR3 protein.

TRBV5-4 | CASSSQGRNSPLHF
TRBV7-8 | CASSLITGRENTEAFF
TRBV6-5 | CASSTGGNYGYTF
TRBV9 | CASSVDHSEQYF
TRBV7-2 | CASSPSQAYEQYF
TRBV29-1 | CSAEVPQFF
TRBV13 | CASSPESSYEQYF
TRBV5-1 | CASSLGDKNEKLFF
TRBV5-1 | CASSSLGTGAGNTEAFF
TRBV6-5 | CASSLGQIYEQYF
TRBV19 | CASSAPGGVNSPLHF
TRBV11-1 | CASSLRQGPLQETQYF
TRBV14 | CASSQDLFGSGVGYTF
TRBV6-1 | CASSVRGRGLGGYTF
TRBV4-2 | CASSLLGTPQEAFF
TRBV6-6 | CASSYGGDNTEAFF
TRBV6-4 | CASSLTGTTEAFF
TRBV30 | CAWNGGDRGWADTQYF
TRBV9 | CASSVGDYNEQFF
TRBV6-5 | CASSWGDSGNSPLHF